This T cell receptor (beta chain) comes out of a study of blood T cells in healthy people across ages. This clonotype was detected ten times or more. Germline V CDR1 and CDR2: KGHSY, FQNENV. V lost 0 bases, J lost 3 bases, and 5 bases lay in between. This CDR3 is built from 13 residues. Through a sample-barcoded 5' primer and a J-beta primer mix, a second PCR was run for about 6 to 12 cycles. Each CDR3 protein gets one entry after TCRdb re-called the 5' RACE reads with MiXCR. The table shows fewer than 800,000 distinct CDR3 sequences, with about a third occurring only once. This chain uses TRBV16 with TRBJ1-2; D is perhaps TRBD1 (5 bases). The material sequenced was blood. The receptor was derived from a woman aged 80 or over in good health. Written as DNA, the CDR3 is TGTGCCAGCAGCCAATCGGGACACTATGGCTACACCTTC. Translated, it gives CASSQSGHYGYTF.